This entry lists 20 T cell receptor beta chains sequenced from one sample in a study of shared clonotypes between healthy human individuals. Measured with immunoSEQ multiplex PCR; TCRdb has only the in-frame clones, and not every one. The data show 1.6 million or so clones, roughly 97% seen once. The specimen was naive CD4+ T cells sorted from blood. Subset indicated: CD45RA+ positively selected. These receptors all stem from a man aged 25-45 years in good health.

The CDR3 nucleotides are TGTGCCAGTAGTATATCTCGAGGGGCGAACGACGAGCAGTACTTC. It specifies CASSISRGANDEQYF. The chain is built from TRBV19 and TRBJ2-7; D tentatively reads TRBD1 or TRBD2 (5 bases each). Germline V lookup: CDR1 LNHDA, CDR2 SQIVND (reference sequence). The CDR3 has 15 residues. Trimming shortened V by 2 bases and J by 5 bases, and 16 bases separated the two germline ends.

The rearrangement joins TRBV29-1 to TRBJ1-2, with 7 bases that match TRBD1. Germline assignment: CDR1 SQVTM and CDR2 ANQGSEA. This CDR3 spans 15 amino acids. V trimming: 7 bases; J trimming: 5 bases; junction bases outside the gene matches: 16. Written as DNA, the CDR3 is TGCAGCGCCGGGTATTCTCAGGGGGTACAGTATGGCTACACCTTC. It translates to CSAGYSQGVQYGYTF.

This rearrangement joins TRBV5-1 to TRBJ2-2; tentative D call: TRBD2 (5 bases). CDR1 and CDR2 from the germline V gene are SGHRS and YFSETQ. This CDR3 has 15 residues. With 3 bases removed from V and 1 base from J, the gap between germline ends came to 10 bases. The CDR3 region is CASSSPTKNTGELFF. The CDR3 nucleotides are TGCGCCAGCAGCTCTCCGACTAAGAACACCGGGGAGCTGTTTTTT.

This sequence joins TRBV28 and TRBJ2-3, with D hard to call. V dropped 5 bases and J dropped 3 bases, with 15 bases sitting between them. The CDR3 totals 15 residues. In germline, CDR1 is MDHEN, CDR2 SYDVKM. CDR3 in amino acids: CASSPDRRLTDTQYF. CDR3 coding DNA: TGTGCCAGCAGTCCTGATCGGCGGTTAACAGATACGCAGTATTTT.

This chain joins TRBV27 and TRBJ1-1; possibly TRBD1 for D (6 bases). V gave up 6 bases and J gave up 5 bases, with 19 bases separating them. This CDR3 has 15 residues. Per the germline V gene, CDR1 is MNHEY and CDR2 is SMNVEV (reference sequence). The CDR3 DNA is TGTGCCAGCAGATTAAAAACAGGGCCGTTAACTGAAGCTTTCTTT. It translates to CASRLKTGPLTEAFF.

This chain joins TRBV19 and TRBJ2-1; 8 bases align to TRBD2. Germline CDR1 is LNHDA and CDR2 is SQIVND (reference sequence). The CDR3 consists of 16 residues. V shed 9 bases, J shed 3 bases, and the junction held 13 bases outside the gene matches. The CDR3 sequence is CASKDKRELNYNEQFF. CDR3 DNA sequence: TGTGCCAGCAAGGATAAGCGGGAGCTTAACTACAATGAGCAGTTCTTC.

V usage is TRBV10-3 and J usage is TRBJ2-3, with 12 bases that match TRBD2. CDR1 is ENHRY, CDR2 SYGVKD, per germline. With 10 bases clipped from V and 4 bases from J, the junction kept 12 bases outside the gene matches. This CDR3 comprises 16 residues. The CDR3 protein is CASANILAGGADTQYF. CDR3 sequence (DNA): TGTGCCAGCGCCAACATTCTAGCGGGAGGGGCAGATACGCAGTATTTT.

The V gene is TRBV12-5, the J gene TRBJ1-3; a possible D gene is TRBD1 (5 bases). Germline CDR1 reads LGHNT; CDR2 reads FRNRAP. This CDR3 has 14 amino acids. Deletions cut 7 bases from V and 4 bases from J, with 14 bases between. The CDR3: CASATGTGGNTIYF. The CDR3 DNA reads as TGTGCTAGTGCCACGGGGACCGGCGGAAACACCATATATTTT.

The rearrangement joins TRBV4-2 to TRBJ2-7, with 11 bases identical to TRBD2. The CDR3 has 16 amino acids. The V gene's germline CDR1 is LGHNA and CDR2 YNFKEQ. V trimming: 0 bases; J trimming: 4 bases; junction bases outside the gene matches: 5. The DNA for the CDR3 is TGTGCCAGCAGCCAAGATAACCTAGCGGGAGGATACGAGCAGTACTTC. Translated, it gives CASSQDNLAGGYEQYF.

This clone appeared a single time. The V gene is TRBV30, the J gene TRBJ2-7; TRBD1 aligns across 8 bases. Germline CDR1 and CDR2: GTSNPN and SVGIG (reference sequence). The length of the CDR3 is 14 residues. Trimming at V came to 0 bases and at J to 2 bases, leaving 3 bases not matched to a gene. As DNA, the CDR3 is TGTGCCTGGAGTGTATCGACAGGGGCCTACGAGCAGTACTTC. Protein sequence: CAWSVSTGAYEQYF.

The J gene is TRBJ1-4, the V gene TRBV4-1, with TRBD1 as a possible D gene (6 bases). The CDR3 sequence is 17 residues long. Germline V CDR1 and CDR2: MGHRA, YSYEKL. The V end was cut by 1 base, the J end by 0 bases, with 12 bases between. CDR3 nucleotides: TGCGCCAGCAGCCAAGTCGGGCGACAGGCAACTAATGAAAAACTGTTTTTT. It is translated as CASSQVGRQATNEKLFF.

CDR3 nucleotide sequence: TGTGCCAGCAGCTCATGGGGCCTATCTAGCGGGAGTAAGTACTTC. It codes for CASSSWGLSSGSKYF. The chain uses TRBV5-8 and TRBJ2-7; 10 nucleotides line up with TRBD2. V trimming: 3 bases; J trimming: 11 bases; junction bases outside the gene matches: 14. Germline values: CDR1 SGHTS, CDR2 YDEGEE. The CDR3 has 15 residues.

This chain joins TRBV7-2 and TRBJ2-5; D perhaps matches TRBD1 (5 bases). The CDR3 sequence is 17 residues long. Germline V gene sequence: CDR1 SGHTA, CDR2 FQGNSA. Trimming took off 4 bases at V and 5 bases at J, with 23 bases between the two ends. The CDR3 loop is CASSSSKIRGLEETQYF. DNA for the CDR3: TGTGCCAGCAGCTCCTCGAAGATTAGGGGTCTTGAGGAGACCCAGTACTTC.

This clone was detected only once. The chain carries TRBV7-9 and TRBJ2-1; no firm D call. CDR1 and CDR2 (germline): SEHNR, FQNEAQ (reference sequence). The CDR3 has 12 residues. Trimming stripped 4 bases from V and 2 bases from J, with 3 bases between. This chain's CDR3 is CASSWTYNEQFF. The CDR3 region has the DNA TGTGCCAGCAGCTGGACCTACAATGAGCAGTTCTTC. The whole variable domain, filled in from reference TRBV7-9 and TRBJ2-1, reads DTGVSQNPRHKITKRGQNVTFRCDPISEHNRLYWYRQTLGQGPEFLTYFQNEAQLEKSRLLSDRFSAERPKGSFSTLEIQRTEQGDSAMYLCASSWTYNEQFFGPGTRLTVL.

This rearrangement joins TRBV7-2 to TRBJ2-7; a possible D gene is TRBD1 (5 bases). The V end was cut by 5 bases, the J end by 0 bases, with 14 bases between. Germline CDR1 is SGHTA and CDR2 is FQGNSA. This CDR3 contains 15 residues. The CDR3: CASSRGRDSSYEQYF. The CDR3 DNA is TGTGCCAGCAGCAGGGGCCGAGACAGCTCCTACGAGCAGTACTTC.

The rearrangement joins TRBV6-5 to TRBJ1-3; D may be TRBD1 (6 bases). This CDR3 is 14 amino acids long. Deletions cut 6 bases from V and 0 bases from J, with 9 bases between. CDR1 and CDR2 from the germline V gene are MNHEY and SVGAGI. CDR3 sequence: CASRLTGSGNTIYF. The CDR3 DNA reads as TGTGCCAGCAGACTGACAGGCTCTGGAAACACCATATATTTT.

This clone came up once. The J gene is TRBJ1-1, the V gene TRBV5-1; no firm D call. This CDR3 comprises 16 residues. CDR1 and CDR2 from the germline V gene are SGHRS and YFSETQ. Trimming stripped 4 bases from V and 3 bases from J, with 19 bases between. The CDR3 region has the DNA TGCGCCAGCAGCCCCCAAAACGGGGTTTTCTACACTGAAGCTTTCTTT. Translated, it gives CASSPQNGVFYTEAFF.

This clone was found once. The V call is TRBV11-2, the J call TRBJ2-3, with 9 bases identical to TRBD1. The germline V gene has CDR1 SGHAT and CDR2 FQNNGV. This CDR3 is built from 14 residues. The trim removed 3 bases at V and 4 bases at J, leaving 2 bases unmatched. The CDR3 reads CASSFDRGADTQYF. DNA for the CDR3: TGTGCCAGCAGCTTCGACAGGGGGGCAGATACGCAGTATTTT.

This chain joins TRBV4-2 and TRBJ2-4, with TRBD2 matching 10 bases. CDR1 LGHNA and CDR2 YNFKEQ come from the germline V gene. With 0 bases clipped from V and 15 bases from J, the junction kept 11 bases outside the gene matches. The CDR3 covers 15 residues. The CDR3: CASSQDEASGRAMYF. CDR3 coding DNA: TGTGCCAGCAGCCAAGACGAGGCGAGCGGGAGGGCCATGTACTTC.

The gene calls are TRBV10-3 and TRBJ1-5, with 12 bases matching TRBD1. In germline, CDR1 is ENHRY, CDR2 SYGVKD. V shed 0 bases and J 7 bases; nucleotides not matched to a gene: 7. The CDR3 is made up of 17 amino acids. The CDR3 bases are TGTGCCATCAGTGAGTCGGGGACAGGGGGCGGGGAGCAGCCCCAGCATTTT. It encodes CAISESGTGGGEQPQHF.